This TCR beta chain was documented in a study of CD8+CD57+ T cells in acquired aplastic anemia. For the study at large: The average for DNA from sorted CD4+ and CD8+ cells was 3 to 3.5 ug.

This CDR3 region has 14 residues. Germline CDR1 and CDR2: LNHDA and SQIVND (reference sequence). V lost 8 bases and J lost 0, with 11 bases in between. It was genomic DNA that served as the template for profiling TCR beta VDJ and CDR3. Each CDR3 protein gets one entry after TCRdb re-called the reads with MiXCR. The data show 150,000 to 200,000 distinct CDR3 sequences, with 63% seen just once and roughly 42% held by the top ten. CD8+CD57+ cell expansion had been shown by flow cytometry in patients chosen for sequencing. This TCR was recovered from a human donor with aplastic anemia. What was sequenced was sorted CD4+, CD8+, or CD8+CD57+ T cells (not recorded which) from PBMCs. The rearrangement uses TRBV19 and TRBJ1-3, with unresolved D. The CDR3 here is CASRDSSSGNTIYF. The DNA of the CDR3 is TGTGCCAGTCGTGACTCCTCCTCTGGAAACACCATATATTTT.